The clone carrying this TCR beta chain ranks as medium-sized. The CDR3 runs 14 residues. Germline CDR1 is SGHNT and CDR2 is YENEEA. Deletions cut 3 bases from V and 7 bases from J, with 16 bases between. The sample originates from a study of sequential checkpoint blockade in melanoma. On the study more broadly: Randomization was 1:1 between first-line nivolumab→ipilimumab and ipilimumab→nivolumab. After nivolumab or ipilimumab alone, about two dozen patients had week-13 rebiopsies.

Assay used: immunoSEQ multiplex PCR; TCRdb lists only in-frame clones, some missing. The data contain more than 400 clones, about 18% of them singletons. The treatment: randomized to nivolumab then ipilimumab (arm A) or the reverse (arm B). The chain uses TRBV11-3 and TRBJ2-7; D is possibly TRBD1 or TRBD2 (5 bases each). The source is a human donor with melanoma. The sample consisted of tumor tissue (inferred from file names), taken from a patient given nivolumab and ipilimumab in sequence. This CDR3 reads CASSFVGGGREQYF. CDR3 in DNA: TGTGCCAGCAGCTTCGTTGGTGGGGGACGGGAGCAGTACTTC.